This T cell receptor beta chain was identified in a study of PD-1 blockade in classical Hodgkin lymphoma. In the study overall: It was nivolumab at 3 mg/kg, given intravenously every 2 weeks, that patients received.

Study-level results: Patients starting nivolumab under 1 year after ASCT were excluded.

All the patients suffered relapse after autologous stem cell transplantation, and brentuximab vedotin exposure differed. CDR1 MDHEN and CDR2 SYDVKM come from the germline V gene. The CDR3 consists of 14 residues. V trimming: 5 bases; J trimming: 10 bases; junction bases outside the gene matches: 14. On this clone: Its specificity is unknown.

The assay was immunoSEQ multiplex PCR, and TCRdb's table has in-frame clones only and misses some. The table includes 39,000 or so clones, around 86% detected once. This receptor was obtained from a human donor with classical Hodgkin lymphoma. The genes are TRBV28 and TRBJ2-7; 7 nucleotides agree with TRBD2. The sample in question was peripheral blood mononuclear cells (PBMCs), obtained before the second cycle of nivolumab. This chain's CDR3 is CASSLTPPRGEQYF. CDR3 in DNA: TGTGCCAGCAGTCTAACCCCCCCCCGGGGGGAACAGTACTTC.